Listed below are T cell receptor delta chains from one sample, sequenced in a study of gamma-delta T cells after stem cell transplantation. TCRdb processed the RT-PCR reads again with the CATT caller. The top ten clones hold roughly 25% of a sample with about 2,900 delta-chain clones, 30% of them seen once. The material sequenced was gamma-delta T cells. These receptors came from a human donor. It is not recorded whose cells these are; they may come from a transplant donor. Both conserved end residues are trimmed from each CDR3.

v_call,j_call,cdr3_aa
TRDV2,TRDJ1,ACDSVGDTRYNKLI
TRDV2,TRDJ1,ACDAITGGSQLI
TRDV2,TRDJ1,ACDTLGDPTDKLI
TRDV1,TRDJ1,ALGVYVTPDYAGGYTDKLI
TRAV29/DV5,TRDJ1,AVSAPEQLGAFSWYTDKLI
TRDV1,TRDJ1,ALLGPPTGGRYTDKLI
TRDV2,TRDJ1,ACDRLLGDTIKYTDKLI
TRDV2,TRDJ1,ACDILGAYTDKLI
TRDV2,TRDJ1,ACDTLKTGGQYTDKLI
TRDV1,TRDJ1,ALGGDYFLLGDNAGYTDKLI
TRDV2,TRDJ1,ACDTLVQLGDLKYTDKLI
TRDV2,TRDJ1,ACDTLQGTGLLSYTDKLI
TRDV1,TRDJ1,ALGENRTGLPYWGLWEDTDKLI
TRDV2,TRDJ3,ACDTVGAGESSWDTRQMF
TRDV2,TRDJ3,ACDSGYSPGDRSLSWDTRQMF
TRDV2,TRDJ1,ACDPLGGGYAYTDKLI
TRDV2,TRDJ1,ACDTVLLGDTRGSYTDKLI
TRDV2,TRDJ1,ACDVLGGFDKLI
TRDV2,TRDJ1,ACDELVGRVADKLI
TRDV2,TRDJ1,ACDVLGDKADKLI
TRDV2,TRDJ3,ACDAVLGDRTAYFQSSWDTRQMF
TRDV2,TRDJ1,ACDLLSPYTDKLI
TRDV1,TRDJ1,ALGEGSWGIRRLYTDKLI
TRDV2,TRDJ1,ACDGVYVPAGGHPLLGGTDKLI
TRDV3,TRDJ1,AFSVGADKLI
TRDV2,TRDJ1,ACDTVVTGGSRRTDKLI
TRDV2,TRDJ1,ACDTLRGTGVFYTDKLI
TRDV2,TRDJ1,ACDTVQTRHLDPYTDKLI
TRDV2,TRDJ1,ACDTVGTGGSPSRTDKLI
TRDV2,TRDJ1,ACDSITGGYANTDKLI